The present T cell receptor beta chain was sequenced within a study of blood T cell repertoires in COVID-19. At the level of the study: The origin of the acute and convalescent COVID-19 samples was the United States, Italy and Spain. From T cells, B-cell-depleted T cells, or PBMCs came the material, which was cDNA or gDNA.

Original handling: By means of reference gene primer amplification, nucleated cell counts were estimated. Produced via immunoSEQ multiplex PCR; TCRdb's table is partial and in-frame only. D and trimming come from the DNA, and the V and J calls and clone size come from that table. The sample consists of around 16,000 clones, about 89% of them appearing once. CDR1 is SGHAT, CDR2 FQNNGV, per germline. This CDR3 contains 14 residues. V lost 3 bases, J lost 9 bases, and 2 bases stayed unmatched. Sequenced sample: peripheral blood. This chain uses TRBV11-2 with TRBJ2-2, with 12 bases aligning to TRBD2. The clonotype comes from a man older than 75 with acute or convalescent COVID-19. The CDR3 DNA follows: TGTGCCAGCAGCTTCGGACTAGCGGGGTGGGAGCTGTTTTTT. It specifies CASSFGLAGWELFF.